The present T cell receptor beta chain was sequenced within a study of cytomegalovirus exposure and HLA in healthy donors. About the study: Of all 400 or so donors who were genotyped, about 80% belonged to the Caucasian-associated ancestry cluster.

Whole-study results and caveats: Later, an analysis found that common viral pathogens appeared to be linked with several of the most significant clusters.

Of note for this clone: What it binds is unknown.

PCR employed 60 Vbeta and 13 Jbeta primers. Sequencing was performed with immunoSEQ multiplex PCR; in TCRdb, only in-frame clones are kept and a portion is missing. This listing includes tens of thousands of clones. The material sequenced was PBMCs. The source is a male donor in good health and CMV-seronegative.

The CDR3 DNA is TGTGCCAGCAGCCCCGGACTAGCGGGGACAACAGATACGCAGTATTTT. It codes for CASSPGLAGTTDTQYF. J is TRBJ2-3 and V is TRBV11-2; 12 bases line up with TRBD2. CDR1 and CDR2 (germline): SGHAT, FQNNGV. Trimming cost V 5 bases and J 3 bases; bases outside gene matches: 6. CDR3 length equals 16 residues.